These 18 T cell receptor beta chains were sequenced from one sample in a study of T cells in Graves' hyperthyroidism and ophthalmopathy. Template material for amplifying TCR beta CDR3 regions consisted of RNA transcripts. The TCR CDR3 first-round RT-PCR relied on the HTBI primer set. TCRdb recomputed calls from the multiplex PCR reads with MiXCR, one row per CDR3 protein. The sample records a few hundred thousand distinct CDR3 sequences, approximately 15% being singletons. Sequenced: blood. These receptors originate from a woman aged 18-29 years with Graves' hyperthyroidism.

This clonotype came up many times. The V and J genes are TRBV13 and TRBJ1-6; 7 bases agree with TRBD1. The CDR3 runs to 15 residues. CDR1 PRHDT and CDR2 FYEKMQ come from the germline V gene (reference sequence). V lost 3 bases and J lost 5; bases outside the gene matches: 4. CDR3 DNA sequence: TGTGCCAGCAGCTTGAGGGACAGCCATAATTCACCCCTCCACTTT. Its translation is CASSLRDSHNSPLHF.

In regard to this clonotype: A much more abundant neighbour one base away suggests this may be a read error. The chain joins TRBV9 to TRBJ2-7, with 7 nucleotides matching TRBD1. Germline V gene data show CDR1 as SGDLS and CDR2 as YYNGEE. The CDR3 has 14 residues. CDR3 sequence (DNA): TGTGCCAGCAGCGTCCGGGACAGACCCTACAAGCAGTACTTC. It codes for CASSVRDRPYKQYF.

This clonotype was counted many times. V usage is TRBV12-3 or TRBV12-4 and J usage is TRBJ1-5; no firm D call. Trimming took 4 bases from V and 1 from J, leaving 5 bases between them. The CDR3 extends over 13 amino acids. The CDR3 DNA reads TGTGCCAGCAGTTCCCTGAGCAATCAGCCCCAGCATTTT. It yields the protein CASSSLSNQPQHF.

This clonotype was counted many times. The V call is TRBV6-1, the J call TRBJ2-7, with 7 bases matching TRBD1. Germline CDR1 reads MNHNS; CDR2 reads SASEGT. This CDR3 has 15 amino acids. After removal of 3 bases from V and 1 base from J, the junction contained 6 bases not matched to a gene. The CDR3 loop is CASSDGQAPSYEQYV. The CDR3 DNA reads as TGTGCCAGCAGTGACGGACAGGCCCCTTCCTACGAGCAGTACGTC.

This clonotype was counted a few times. The CDR3 is CASSTTSGSNTGELFF. The CDR3 bases are TGTGCCAGCAGTACAACTAGCGGGAGCAACACCGGGGAGCTGTTTTTT. The V call is TRBV6-2 or TRBV6-3, the J call TRBJ2-2; 11 bases are shared with TRBD2. Germline assignment: CDR1 MNHEY and CDR2 SVGEGT. This CDR3 comprises 16 residues. With V trimmed by 5 bases and J by 2 bases, 4 bases remained unmatched.

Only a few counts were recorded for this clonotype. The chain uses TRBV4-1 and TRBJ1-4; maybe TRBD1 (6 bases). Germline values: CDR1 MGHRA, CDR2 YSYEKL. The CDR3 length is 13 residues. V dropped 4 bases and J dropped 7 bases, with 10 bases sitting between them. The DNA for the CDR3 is TGCGCCAGCAGCCGGGGGACAACTGAAAAACTGTTTTTT. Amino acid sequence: CASSRGTTEKLFF.

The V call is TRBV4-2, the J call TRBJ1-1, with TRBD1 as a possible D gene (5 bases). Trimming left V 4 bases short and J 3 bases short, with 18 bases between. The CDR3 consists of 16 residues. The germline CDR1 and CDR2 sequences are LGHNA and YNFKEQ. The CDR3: CASSRWTREEDTEAFF. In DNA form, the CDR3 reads TGTGCCAGCAGCCGATGGACCAGGGAAGAGGACACTGAAGCTTTCTTT.

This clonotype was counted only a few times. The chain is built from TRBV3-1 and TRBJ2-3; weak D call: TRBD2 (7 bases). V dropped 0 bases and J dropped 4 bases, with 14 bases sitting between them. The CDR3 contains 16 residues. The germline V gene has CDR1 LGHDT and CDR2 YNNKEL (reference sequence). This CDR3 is CASSQDLLGGADTQYF. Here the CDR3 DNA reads TGTGCCAGCAGCCAAGACCTTTTAGGGGGGGCAGATACGCAGTATTTT.

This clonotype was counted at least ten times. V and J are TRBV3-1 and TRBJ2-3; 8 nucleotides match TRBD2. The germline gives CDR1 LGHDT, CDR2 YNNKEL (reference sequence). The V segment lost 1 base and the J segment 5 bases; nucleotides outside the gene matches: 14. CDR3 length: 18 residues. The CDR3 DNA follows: TGTGCCAGCAGCCAAGGTTTGGGAGCGGGAGAGGTCGTAGATACGCAGTATTTT. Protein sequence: CASSQGLGAGEVVDTQYF.

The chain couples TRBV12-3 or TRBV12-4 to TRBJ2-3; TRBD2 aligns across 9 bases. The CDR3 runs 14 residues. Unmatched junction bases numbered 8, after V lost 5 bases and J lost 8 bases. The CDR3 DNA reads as TGTGCCAGCAGTCCAGCGGGAGGATCAGGTACGCAGTATTTT. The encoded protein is CASSPAGGSGTQYF.

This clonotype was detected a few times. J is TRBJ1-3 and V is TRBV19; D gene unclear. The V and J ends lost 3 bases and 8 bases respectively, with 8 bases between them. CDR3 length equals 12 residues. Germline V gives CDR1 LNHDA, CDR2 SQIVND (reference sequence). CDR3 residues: CASSMVLDTIYF. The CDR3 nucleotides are TGTGCCAGTAGTATGGTCTTGGACACCATATATTTT.

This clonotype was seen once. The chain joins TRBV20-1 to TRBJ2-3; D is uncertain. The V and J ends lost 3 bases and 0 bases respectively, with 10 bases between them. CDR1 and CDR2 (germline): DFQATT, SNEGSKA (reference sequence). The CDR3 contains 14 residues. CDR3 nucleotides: TGCAGTGCTAGGTCCCCCTCGAGCACAGATACGCAGTATTTT. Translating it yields CSARSPSSTDTQYF.

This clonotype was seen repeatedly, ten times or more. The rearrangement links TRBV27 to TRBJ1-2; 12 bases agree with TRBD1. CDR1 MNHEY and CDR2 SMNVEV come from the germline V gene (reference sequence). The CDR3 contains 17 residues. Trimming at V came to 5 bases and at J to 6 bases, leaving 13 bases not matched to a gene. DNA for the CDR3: TGTGCCAGCAGTGCGTCCCGGGACAGGGGGCTCGCTCATGGCTACACCTTC. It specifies CASSASRDRGLAHGYTF.

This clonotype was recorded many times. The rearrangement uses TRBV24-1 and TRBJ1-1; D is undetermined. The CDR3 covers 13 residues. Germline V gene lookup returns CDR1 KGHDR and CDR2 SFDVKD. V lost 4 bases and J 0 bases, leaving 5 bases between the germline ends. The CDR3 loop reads CATSDSLNTEAFF. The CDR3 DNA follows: TGTGCCACCAGTGACTCTTTGAACACTGAAGCTTTCTTT.

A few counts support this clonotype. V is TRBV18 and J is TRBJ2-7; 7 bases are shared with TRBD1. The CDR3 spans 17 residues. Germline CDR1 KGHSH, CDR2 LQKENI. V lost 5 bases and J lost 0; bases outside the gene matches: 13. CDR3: CASSALQGQRGSYEQYF. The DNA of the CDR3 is TGTGCCAGCTCAGCGCTCCAGGGACAGCGAGGCTCCTACGAGCAGTACTTC.

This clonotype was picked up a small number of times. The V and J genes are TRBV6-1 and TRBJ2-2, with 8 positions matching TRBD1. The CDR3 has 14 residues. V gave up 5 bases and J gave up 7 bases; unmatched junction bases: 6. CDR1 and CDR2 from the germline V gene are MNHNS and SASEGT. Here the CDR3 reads CASSLWTGYGELFF. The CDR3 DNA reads TGTGCCAGCAGTCTCTGGACAGGGTACGGGGAGCTGTTTTTT.

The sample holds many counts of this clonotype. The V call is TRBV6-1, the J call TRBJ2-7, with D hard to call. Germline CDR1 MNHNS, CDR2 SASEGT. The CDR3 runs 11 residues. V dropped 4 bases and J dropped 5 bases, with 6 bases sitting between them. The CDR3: CASSGWDEQYV. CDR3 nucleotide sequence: TGTGCCAGCAGTGGCTGGGACGAGCAGTACGTC.

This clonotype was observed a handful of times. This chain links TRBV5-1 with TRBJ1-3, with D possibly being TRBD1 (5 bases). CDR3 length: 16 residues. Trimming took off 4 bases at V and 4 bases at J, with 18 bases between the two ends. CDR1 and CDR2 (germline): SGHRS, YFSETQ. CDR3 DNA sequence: TGCGCCAGCAGCCTGACTGGGACGGCTAAAGGAAACACCATATATTTT. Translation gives CASSLTGTAKGNTIYF.